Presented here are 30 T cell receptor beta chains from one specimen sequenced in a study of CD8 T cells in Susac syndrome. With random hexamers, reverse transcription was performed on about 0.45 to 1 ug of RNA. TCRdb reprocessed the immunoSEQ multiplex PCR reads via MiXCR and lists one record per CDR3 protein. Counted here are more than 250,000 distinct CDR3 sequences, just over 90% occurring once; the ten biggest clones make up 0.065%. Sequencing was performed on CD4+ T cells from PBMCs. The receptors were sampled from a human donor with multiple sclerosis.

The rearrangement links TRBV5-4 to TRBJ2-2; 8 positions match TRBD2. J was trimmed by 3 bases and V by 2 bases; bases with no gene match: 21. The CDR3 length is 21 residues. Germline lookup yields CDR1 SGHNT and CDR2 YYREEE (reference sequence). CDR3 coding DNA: TGTGCCAGCAGCTTCGGGGCTGGCGGGGGGCCCCCCTCCTCTTACACCGGGGAGCTGTTTTTT. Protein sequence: CASSFGAGGGPPSSYTGELFF. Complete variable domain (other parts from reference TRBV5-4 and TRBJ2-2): ETGVTQSPTHLIKTRGQQVTLRCSSQSGHNTVSWYQQALGQGPQFIFQYYREEENGRGNFPPRFSGLQFPNYSSELNVNALELDDSALYLCASSFGAGGGPPSSYTGELFFGEGSRLTVL.

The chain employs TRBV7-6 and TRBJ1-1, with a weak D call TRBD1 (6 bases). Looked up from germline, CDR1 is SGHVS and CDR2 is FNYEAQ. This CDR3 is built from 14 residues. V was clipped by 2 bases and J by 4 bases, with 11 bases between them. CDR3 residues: CASSLSGVGTEAFF. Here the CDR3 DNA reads TGTGCCAGCAGCTTATCAGGGGTGGGCACTGAAGCTTTCTTT.

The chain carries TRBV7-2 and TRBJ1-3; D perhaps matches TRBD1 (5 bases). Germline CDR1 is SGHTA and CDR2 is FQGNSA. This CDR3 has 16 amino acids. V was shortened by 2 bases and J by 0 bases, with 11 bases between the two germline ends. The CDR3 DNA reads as TGTGCCAGCAGCTTACAGGGCCCTACCTCTGGAAACACCATATATTTT. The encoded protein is CASSLQGPTSGNTIYF. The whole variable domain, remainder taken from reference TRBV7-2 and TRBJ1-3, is GAGVSQSPSNKVTEKGKDVELRCDPISGHTALYWYRQSLGQGLEFLIYFQGNSAPDKSGLPSDRFSAERTGGSVSTLTIQRTQQEDSAVYLCASSLQGPTSGNTIYFGEGSWLTVV.

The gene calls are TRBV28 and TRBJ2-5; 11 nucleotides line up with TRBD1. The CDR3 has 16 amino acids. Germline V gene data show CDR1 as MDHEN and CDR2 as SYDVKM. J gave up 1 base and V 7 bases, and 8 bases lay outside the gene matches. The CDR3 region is CASTVSGTGGQETQYF. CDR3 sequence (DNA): TGTGCCAGCACCGTCTCCGGGACAGGGGGCCAAGAGACCCAGTACTTC.

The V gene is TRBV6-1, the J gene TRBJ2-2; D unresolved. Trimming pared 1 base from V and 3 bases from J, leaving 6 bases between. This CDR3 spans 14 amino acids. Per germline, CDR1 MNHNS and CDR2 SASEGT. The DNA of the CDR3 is TGTGCCAGCAGTGAAGAGGGTTACACCGGGGAGCTGTTTTTT. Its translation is CASSEEGYTGELFF.

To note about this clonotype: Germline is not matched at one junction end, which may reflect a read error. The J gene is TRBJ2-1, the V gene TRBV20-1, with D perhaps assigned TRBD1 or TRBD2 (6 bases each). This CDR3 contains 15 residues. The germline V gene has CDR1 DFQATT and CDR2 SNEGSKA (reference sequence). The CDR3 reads CSARGGTSPMSEQFF. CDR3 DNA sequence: TGCAGTGCCAGAGGGGGGACGAGCCCGATGTCTGAGCAGTTCTTC.

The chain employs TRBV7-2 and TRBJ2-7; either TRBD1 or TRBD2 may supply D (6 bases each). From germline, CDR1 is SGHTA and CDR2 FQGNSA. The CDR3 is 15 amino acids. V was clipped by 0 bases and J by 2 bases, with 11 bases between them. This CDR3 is CASSLAGGLTYEQYF. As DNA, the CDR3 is TGTGCCAGCAGCTTAGCGGGGGGCCTGACCTACGAGCAGTACTTC.

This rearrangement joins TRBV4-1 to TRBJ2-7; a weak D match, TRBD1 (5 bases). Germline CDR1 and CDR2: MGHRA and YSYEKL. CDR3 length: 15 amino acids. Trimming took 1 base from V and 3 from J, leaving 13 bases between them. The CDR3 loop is CASSQVMTVNYEQYF. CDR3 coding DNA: TGCGCCAGCAGCCAAGTCATGACAGTTAACTACGAGCAGTACTTC.

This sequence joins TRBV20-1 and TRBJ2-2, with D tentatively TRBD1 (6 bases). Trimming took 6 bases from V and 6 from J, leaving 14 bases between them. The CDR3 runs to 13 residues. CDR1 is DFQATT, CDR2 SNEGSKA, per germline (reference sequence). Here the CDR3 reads CSARGRLPGELFF. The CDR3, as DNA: TGCAGTGCCAGGGGTCGTCTACCCGGGGAGCTGTTTTTT.

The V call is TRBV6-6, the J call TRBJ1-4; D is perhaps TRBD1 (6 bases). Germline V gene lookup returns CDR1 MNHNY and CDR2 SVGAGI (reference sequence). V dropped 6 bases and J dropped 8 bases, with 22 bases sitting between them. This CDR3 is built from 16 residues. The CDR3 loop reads CASSAGQLTMDEKLFF. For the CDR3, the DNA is TGTGCCAGCAGCGCAGGACAGTTGACGATGGACGAAAAACTGTTTTTT.

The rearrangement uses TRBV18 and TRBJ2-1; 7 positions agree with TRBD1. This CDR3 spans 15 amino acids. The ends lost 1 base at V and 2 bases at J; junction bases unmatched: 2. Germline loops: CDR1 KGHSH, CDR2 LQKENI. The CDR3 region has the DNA TGTGCCAGCTCACCACAGGGGGCCGCCTACAATGAGCAGTTCTTC. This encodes CASSPQGAAYNEQFF.

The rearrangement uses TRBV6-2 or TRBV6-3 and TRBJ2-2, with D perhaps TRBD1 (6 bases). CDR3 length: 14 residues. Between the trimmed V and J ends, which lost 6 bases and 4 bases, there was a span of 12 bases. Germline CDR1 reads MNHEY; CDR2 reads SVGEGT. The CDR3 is CASSTGWTTGELFF. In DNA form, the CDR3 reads TGTGCCAGCAGCACAGGGTGGACCACCGGGGAGCTGTTTTTT.

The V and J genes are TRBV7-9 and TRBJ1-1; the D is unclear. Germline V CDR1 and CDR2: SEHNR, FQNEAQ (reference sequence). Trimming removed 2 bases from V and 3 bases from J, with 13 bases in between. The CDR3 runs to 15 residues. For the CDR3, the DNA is TGTGCCAGCAGCTTACGGTCCGAGGGAGACACTGAAGCTTTCTTT. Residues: CASSLRSEGDTEAFF.

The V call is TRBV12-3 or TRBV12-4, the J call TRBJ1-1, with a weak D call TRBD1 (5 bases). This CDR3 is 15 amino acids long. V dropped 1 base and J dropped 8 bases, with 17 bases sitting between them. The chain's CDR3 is CASSLEWSRGAEAFF. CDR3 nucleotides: TGTGCCAGCAGTTTAGAATGGTCCCGAGGGGCGGAAGCTTTCTTT.

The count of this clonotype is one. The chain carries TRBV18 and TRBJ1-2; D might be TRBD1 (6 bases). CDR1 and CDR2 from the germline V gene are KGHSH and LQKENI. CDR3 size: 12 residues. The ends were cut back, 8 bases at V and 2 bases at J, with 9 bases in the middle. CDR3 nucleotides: TGTGCCAGCCGGGGGCTGAACTATGGCTACACCTTC. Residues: CASRGLNYGYTF.

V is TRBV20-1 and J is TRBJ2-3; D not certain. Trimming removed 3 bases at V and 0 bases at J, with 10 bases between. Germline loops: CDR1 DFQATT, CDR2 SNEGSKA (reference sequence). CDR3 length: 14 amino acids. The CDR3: CSARGTPSTDTQYF. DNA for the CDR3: TGCAGTGCTAGGGGCACCCCTAGCACAGATACGCAGTATTTT.

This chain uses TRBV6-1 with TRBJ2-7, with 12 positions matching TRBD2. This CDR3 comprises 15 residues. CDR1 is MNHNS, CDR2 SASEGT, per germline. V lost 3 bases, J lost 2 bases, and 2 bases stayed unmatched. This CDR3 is CASSDPSGRAYEQYF. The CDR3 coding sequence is TGTGCCAGCAGTGATCCTAGCGGGAGGGCCTACGAGCAGTACTTC.

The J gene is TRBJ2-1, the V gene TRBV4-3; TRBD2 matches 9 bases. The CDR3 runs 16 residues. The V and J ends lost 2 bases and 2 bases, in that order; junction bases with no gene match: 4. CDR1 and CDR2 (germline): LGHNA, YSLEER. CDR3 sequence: CASSQLAGPTYNEQFF. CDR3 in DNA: TGCGCCAGCAGCCAACTAGCGGGACCTACCTACAATGAGCAGTTCTTC.

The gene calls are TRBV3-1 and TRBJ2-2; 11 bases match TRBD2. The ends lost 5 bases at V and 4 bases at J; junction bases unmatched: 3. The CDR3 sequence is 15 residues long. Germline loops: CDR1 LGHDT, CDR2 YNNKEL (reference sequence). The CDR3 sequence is CASSNLAGGTGELFF. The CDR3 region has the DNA TGTGCCAGCAGCAACCTAGCGGGGGGCACCGGGGAGCTGTTTTTT.

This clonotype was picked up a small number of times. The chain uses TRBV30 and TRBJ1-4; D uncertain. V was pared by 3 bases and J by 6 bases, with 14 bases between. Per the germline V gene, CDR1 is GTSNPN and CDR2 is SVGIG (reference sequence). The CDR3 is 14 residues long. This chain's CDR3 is CAWSGKSHYEKLFF. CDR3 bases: TGTGCCTGGAGCGGAAAATCCCACTATGAAAAACTGTTTTTT.

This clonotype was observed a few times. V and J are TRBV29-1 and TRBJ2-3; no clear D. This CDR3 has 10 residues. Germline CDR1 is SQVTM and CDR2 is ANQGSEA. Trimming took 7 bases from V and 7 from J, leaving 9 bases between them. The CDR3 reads CSAQAYTQYF. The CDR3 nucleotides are TGCAGCGCCCAGGCCTATACGCAGTATTTT.

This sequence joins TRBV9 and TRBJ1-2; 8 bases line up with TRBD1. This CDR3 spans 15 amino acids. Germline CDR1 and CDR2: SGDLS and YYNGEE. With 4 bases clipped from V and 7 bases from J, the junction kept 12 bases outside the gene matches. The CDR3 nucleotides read TGTGCCAGCAGCAAATTGGACAGGGCCCTCGGTGGCTACACCTTC. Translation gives CASSKLDRALGGYTF.

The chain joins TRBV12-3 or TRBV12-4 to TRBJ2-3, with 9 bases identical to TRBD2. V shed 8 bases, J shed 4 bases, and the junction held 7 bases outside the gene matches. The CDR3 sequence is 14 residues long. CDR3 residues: CASLLSGGPDTQYF. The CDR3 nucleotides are TGTGCCAGCTTACTTAGCGGGGGCCCAGATACGCAGTATTTT.

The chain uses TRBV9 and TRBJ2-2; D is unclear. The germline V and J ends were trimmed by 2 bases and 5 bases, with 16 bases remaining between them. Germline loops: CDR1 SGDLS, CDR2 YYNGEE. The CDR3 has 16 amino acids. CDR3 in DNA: TGTGCCAGCAGCGTTTCGGGCTATGCATGGACCGGGGAGCTGTTTTTT. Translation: CASSVSGYAWTGELFF.

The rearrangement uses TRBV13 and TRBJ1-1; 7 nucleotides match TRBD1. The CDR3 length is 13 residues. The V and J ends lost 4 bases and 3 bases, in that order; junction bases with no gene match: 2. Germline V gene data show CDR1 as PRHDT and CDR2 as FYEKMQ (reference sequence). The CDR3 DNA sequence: TGTGCCAGCAGCTGGGGACAGCACACTGAAGCTTTCTTT. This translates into CASSWGQHTEAFF.

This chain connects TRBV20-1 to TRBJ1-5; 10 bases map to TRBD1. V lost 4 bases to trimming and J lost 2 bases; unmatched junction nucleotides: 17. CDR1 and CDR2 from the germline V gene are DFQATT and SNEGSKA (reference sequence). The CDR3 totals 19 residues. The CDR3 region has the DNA TGCAGTGCTATAGGGCCGGGACAGGGGCTCCCAATAGGCAATCAGCCCCAGCATTTT. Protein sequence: CSAIGPGQGLPIGNQPQHF.

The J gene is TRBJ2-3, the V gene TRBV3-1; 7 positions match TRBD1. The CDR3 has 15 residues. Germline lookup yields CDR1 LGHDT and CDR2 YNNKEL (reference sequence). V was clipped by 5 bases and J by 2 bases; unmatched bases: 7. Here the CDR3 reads CASSEDRRDTDTQYF. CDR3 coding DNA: TGTGCCAGCAGCGAGGACAGGCGAGACACAGATACGCAGTATTTT.

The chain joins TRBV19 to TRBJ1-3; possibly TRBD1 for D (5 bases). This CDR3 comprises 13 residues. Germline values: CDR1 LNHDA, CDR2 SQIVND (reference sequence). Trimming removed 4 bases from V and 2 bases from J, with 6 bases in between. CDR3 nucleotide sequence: TGTGCCAGTAGTAGGACAACTGGAAACACCATATATTTT. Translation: CASSRTTGNTIYF.

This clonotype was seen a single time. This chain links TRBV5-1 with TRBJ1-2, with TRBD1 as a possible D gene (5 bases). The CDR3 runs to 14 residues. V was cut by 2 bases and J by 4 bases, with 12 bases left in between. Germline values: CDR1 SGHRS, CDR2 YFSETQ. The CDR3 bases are TGCGCCAGCAGCTTTGCTGGGACTATCTATGGCTACACCTTC. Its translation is CASSFAGTIYGYTF.

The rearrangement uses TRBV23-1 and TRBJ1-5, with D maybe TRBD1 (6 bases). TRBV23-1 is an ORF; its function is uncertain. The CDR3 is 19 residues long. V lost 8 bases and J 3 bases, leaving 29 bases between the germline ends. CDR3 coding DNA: TGCGCCAGCTTGGTTGGGGGGACACGGGGGGGGGTTTACAATCAGCCCCAGCATTTT. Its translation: CASLVGGTRGGVYNQPQHF.